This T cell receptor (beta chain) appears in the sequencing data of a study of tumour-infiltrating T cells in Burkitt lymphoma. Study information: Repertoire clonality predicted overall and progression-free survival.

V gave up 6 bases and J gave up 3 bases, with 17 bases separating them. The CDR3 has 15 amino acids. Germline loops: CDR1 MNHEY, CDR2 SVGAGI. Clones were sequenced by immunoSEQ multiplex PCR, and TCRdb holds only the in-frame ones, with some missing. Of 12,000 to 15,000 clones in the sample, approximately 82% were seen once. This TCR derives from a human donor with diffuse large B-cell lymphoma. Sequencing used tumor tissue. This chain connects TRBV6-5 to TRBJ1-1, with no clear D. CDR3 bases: TGTGCCAGCAGCCCCTCTGCCTATATCCACACTGAAGCTTTCTTT. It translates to CASSPSAYIHTEAFF.